This TCR beta chain came from a study of response to subunit inactivated influenza vaccine. TCRdb re-called the RT-PCR reads with MiXCR, one entry per CDR3 protein. Altogether hundreds of thousands of distinct CDR3 sequences are present, about 15% being singletons, with the ten largest covering 7.6%. Unmatched junction bases numbered 6, after V lost 1 base and J lost 3 bases. Germline CDR1 reads SGHDN; CDR2 reads FVKESK. The CDR3 spans 18 residues. The source material was PBMCs from blood, sampled 14 days before vaccination. V gene TRBV14 combines with J gene TRBJ2-1; 13 bases line up with TRBD2. The TCR sequence derives from a man aged 45 to 65 who received an inactivated influenza vaccine. The CDR3 sequence is CASSQVGLAGVNYNEQFF. The CDR3 DNA sequence: TGTGCCAGCAGCCAAGTCGGACTAGCGGGAGTTAACTACAATGAGCAGTTCTTC.